Below, 27 T cell receptor beta chains from the same sample are listed, as sequenced in a study of T cell responses to AZD1222 COVID-19 vaccine. The assay was immunoSEQ multiplex PCR, and TCRdb's table has in-frame clones only and misses some. The table includes fewer than 120,000 clones, about 81% detected once. The input for sequencing was peripheral blood, taken on day 0 of AZD1222 vaccination. The receptors were sampled from an adult in good health.

The rearrangement joins TRBV5-5 to TRBJ1-4, with unresolved D. The CDR3 loop spans 13 amino acids. Trimming cost V 1 base and J 4 bases, with 5 bases left between them. Germline CDR1 SGHKS, CDR2 YYEKEE (reference sequence). The CDR3 loop reads CASSLYGNEKLFF. The CDR3 bases are TGTGCCAGCAGCTTGTATGGTAATGAAAAACTGTTTTTT.

The chain couples TRBV4-1 to TRBJ2-1; no definite D call. V dropped 0 bases and J dropped 7 bases, with 4 bases sitting between them. The CDR3 length is 12 residues. Germline values: CDR1 MGHRA, CDR2 YSYEKL. For the CDR3, the DNA is TGCGCCAGCAGCCAAGATTGGAATGAGCAGTTCTTC. Translated: CASSQDWNEQFF.

The V call is TRBV4-1, the J call TRBJ1-6; no reliable D call. V was cut by 2 bases and J by 6 bases, with 17 bases left in between. CDR3 length: 17 amino acids. From germline, CDR1 is MGHRA and CDR2 YSYEKL. The CDR3 reads CASSQLHPRRPNSPLHF. The CDR3, as DNA: TGCGCCAGCAGCCAACTGCACCCCAGACGGCCTAATTCACCCCTCCACTTT.

The chain carries TRBV7-2 and TRBJ2-1; the D is unclear. This CDR3 has 16 residues. Germline V gene data show CDR1 as SGHTA and CDR2 as FQGNSA. The V gene lost 1 base and the J gene lost 0 bases, with 10 bases spanning the gap. The CDR3 here is CASSLGALSSYNEQFF. CDR3 nucleotide sequence: TGTGCCAGCAGCTTAGGAGCCCTGAGCTCCTACAATGAGCAGTTCTTC. Based on the CDR3 plus reference TRBV7-2 and TRBJ2-1, the full variable domain is GAGVSQSPSNKVTEKGKDVELRCDPISGHTALYWYRQSLGQGLEFLIYFQGNSAPDKSGLPSDRFSAERTGGSVSTLTIQRTQQEDSAVYLCASSLGALSSYNEQFFGPGTRLTVL.

The V gene is TRBV2, the J gene TRBJ1-1; D is perhaps TRBD1 (6 bases). The CDR3 is made up of 15 amino acids. Trimming removed 5 bases at V and 1 base at J, with 14 bases between. Germline assignment: CDR1 SNHLY and CDR2 FYNNEI. The CDR3 here is CASSLYTGSNTEAFF. CDR3 DNA: TGTGCCAGCAGTTTGTATACAGGGTCGAACACTGAAGCTTTCTTT.

The chain recombines TRBV5-6 with TRBJ2-7; possibly TRBD2 for D (6 bases). Germline CDR1 and CDR2: SGHDT and YYEEEE. With 3 bases removed from V and 3 bases from J, the gap between germline ends came to 16 bases. This CDR3 comprises 15 residues. CDR3 bases: TGTGCCAGCAGCTCCGCGAAGCGGGTGATCTACGAGCAGTACTTC. Its translation is CASSSAKRVIYEQYF.

This clone occurred once. The genes are TRBV2 and TRBJ1-5, with D hard to call. The CDR3 covers 14 residues. V was cut by 8 bases and J by 0 bases, with 11 bases left in between. Looked up from germline, CDR1 is SNHLY and CDR2 is FYNNEI. In DNA form, the CDR3 reads TGTGCCAGCTCCCGATTGAATAGCAATCAGCCCCAGCATTTT. Residues: CASSRLNSNQPQHF.

The chain carries TRBV7-6 and TRBJ2-1, with D unresolved. The ends were cut back, 0 bases at V and 7 bases at J, with 4 bases in the middle. CDR3 length: 12 residues. Germline V gene sequence: CDR1 SGHVS, CDR2 FNYEAQ. The CDR3 DNA reads TGTGCCAGCAGCTTAGCGCGAAATGAGCAGTTCTTC. Protein sequence: CASSLARNEQFF.

J is TRBJ1-5 and V is TRBV2; TRBD1 is a possible D gene (6 bases). CDR3 length: 16 residues. Germline V gives CDR1 SNHLY, CDR2 FYNNEI. Trimming took 6 bases from V and 1 from J, leaving 16 bases between them. CDR3 loop: CASSLRGGESNQPQHF. The DNA of the CDR3 is TGTGCCAGCAGCCTCAGGGGAGGGGAGAGCAATCAGCCCCAGCATTTT.

The rearrangement uses TRBV19 and TRBJ2-2; D is perhaps TRBD2 (6 bases). Germline CDR1 reads LNHDA; CDR2 reads SQIVND (reference sequence). The CDR3 totals 15 residues. Trimming took off 8 bases at V and 1 base at J, with 14 bases between the two ends. CDR3 DNA sequence: TGTGCCAGTCGCCCGTGGGGGGAGAACACCGGGGAGCTGTTTTTT. Its translation is CASRPWGENTGELFF. Combining the CDR3 with reference TRBV19 and TRBJ2-2 gives the whole variable domain DGGITQSPKYLFRKEGQNVTLSCEQNLNHDAMYWYRQDPGQGLRLIYYSQIVNDFQKGDIAEGYSVSREKKESFPLTVTSAQKNPTAFYLCASRPWGENTGELFFGEGSRLTVL.

The V call is TRBV7-3, the J call TRBJ2-5; the D gene is possibly TRBD2 (6 bases). The CDR3 consists of 17 residues. Germline loops: CDR1 SGHTA, CDR2 FQGTGA. Trimming stripped 2 bases from V and 4 bases from J, with 20 bases between. CDR3 loop: CASSLDSFGDSLETQYF. In DNA form, the CDR3 reads TGTGCCAGCAGCTTAGATAGTTTCGGGGACTCCCTAGAGACCCAGTACTTC.

The chain is built from TRBV6-6 and TRBJ1-4; D is unresolved. The V gene lost 6 bases and the J gene lost 4 bases, with 15 bases spanning the gap. From germline, CDR1 is MNHNY and CDR2 SVGAGI (reference sequence). The CDR3 is 15 residues long. The chain's CDR3 is CASSFEAGFNEKLFF. For the CDR3, the DNA is TGTGCCAGCAGCTTCGAAGCAGGTTTTAATGAAAAACTGTTTTTT.

This chain links TRBV5-5 with TRBJ2-1, with D perhaps TRBD1 or TRBD2 (5 bases each). Germline CDR1 SGHKS, CDR2 YYEKEE (reference sequence). V was clipped by 3 bases and J by 1 base, with 20 bases between them. The CDR3 has 18 residues. The CDR3 DNA follows: TGTGCCAGCAGCTACCACCCCGGGACGGTGAAATCCTACAATGAGCAGTTCTTC. Translated: CASSYHPGTVKSYNEQFF.

The rearrangement links TRBV4-3 to TRBJ1-4; unclear D gene. From germline, CDR1 is LGHNA and CDR2 YSLEER. Trimming pared 1 base from V and 3 bases from J, leaving 15 bases between. There are 17 residues in the CDR3. In DNA form, the CDR3 reads TGCGCCAGCAGCCAAGTTCTTCTAGGGTTACCTAATGAAAAACTGTTTTTT. Its translation is CASSQVLLGLPNEKLFF.

This clone was seen just once. The chain is built from TRBV2 and TRBJ1-6, with D unresolved. Germline CDR1 and CDR2: SNHLY and FYNNEI. The CDR3 has 15 amino acids. The germline V and J ends were trimmed by 6 bases and 7 bases, with 16 bases remaining between them. CDR3 amino acids: CASRIRWSGNSPLHF. The CDR3 DNA is TGTGCCAGCAGGATCAGGTGGTCAGGCAATTCACCCCTCCACTTT.

The V call is TRBV12-5, the J call TRBJ2-1, with D uncertain. Looked up from germline, CDR1 is LGHNT and CDR2 is FRNRAP. Trimming pared 1 base from V and 7 bases from J, leaving 17 bases between. This CDR3 region has 16 residues. In DNA form, the CDR3 reads TGTGCTAGTGGTTTGGCCTTACTGAGGTTTAGGAATGAGCAGTTCTTC. As protein: CASGLALLRFRNEQFF.

This clone occurred a few times. This sequence joins TRBV3-1 (or the pseudogene TRBV3-2) and TRBJ2-7; D gene ambiguous. The length of the CDR3 is 14 residues. From germline, CDR1 is LGHDT and CDR2 YNNKEL (reference sequence). Trimming pared 6 bases from V and 2 bases from J, leaving 14 bases between. CDR3 sequence reads: CASSSNDGTYEQYF. In DNA form, the CDR3 reads TGTGCCAGCAGTTCAAACGACGGTACCTACGAGCAGTACTTC.

The V and J genes are TRBV7-9 and TRBJ2-7; 12 nucleotides align to TRBD1. Germline V gene lookup returns CDR1 SEHNR and CDR2 FQNEAQ (reference sequence). CDR3 size: 15 residues. The J segment lost 3 bases and the V segment lost 6 bases, leaving 6 bases of the junction unmatched. The CDR3 DNA reads TGTGCCAGCAGGTCGGGACAGGGGGCCCTCTACGAGCAGTACTTC. Its translation: CASRSGQGALYEQYF.

V and J are TRBV11-2 and TRBJ2-7; D remains ambiguous. Trimming pared 4 bases from V and 2 bases from J, leaving 3 bases between. The germline V gene encodes CDR1 SGHAT and CDR2 FQNNGV. This CDR3 has 11 residues. CDR3 sequence reads: CASSWAYEQYF. CDR3 DNA sequence: TGTGCCAGCAGCTGGGCCTACGAGCAGTACTTC. Variable domain in full (rest from reference TRBV11-2 and TRBJ2-7): EAGVAQSPRYKIIEKRQSVAFWCNPISGHATLYWYQQILGQGPKLLIQFQNNGVVDDSQLPKDRFSAERLKGVDSTLKIQPAKLEDSAVYLCASSWAYEQYFGPGTRLTVT.

The chain carries TRBV5-1 and TRBJ1-1, with D perhaps TRBD1 (5 bases). The CDR3 runs to 13 residues. Looked up from germline, CDR1 is SGHRS and CDR2 is YFSETQ. Trimming pared 4 bases from V and 7 bases from J, leaving 14 bases between. The CDR3 bases are TGCGCCAGCAGCGTGGGGGGAACCGGTGAAGCTTTCTTT. It specifies CASSVGGTGEAFF.

This clone was seen more than once but under ten times. The gene calls are TRBV7-9 and TRBJ1-4; 8 bases agree with TRBD1. J gave up 8 bases and V 5 bases, and 7 bases lay outside the gene matches. Germline CDR1 SEHNR, CDR2 FQNEAQ (reference sequence). CDR3 size: 14 residues. The CDR3 sequence is CASSQTTGGEKLFF. CDR3 DNA sequence: TGTGCCAGCAGCCAAACTACAGGGGGGGAAAAACTGTTTTTT. Full variable domain (missing parts from reference TRBV7-9 and TRBJ1-4): DTGVSQNPRHKITKRGQNVTFRCDPISEHNRLYWYRQTLGQGPEFLTYFQNEAQLEKSRLLSDRFSAERPKGSFSTLEIQRTEQGDSAMYLCASSQTTGGEKLFFGSGTQLSVL.

V gene TRBV7-2 combines with J gene TRBJ2-3; D might be TRBD1 (5 bases). From germline, CDR1 is SGHTA and CDR2 FQGNSA. V shed 5 bases and J shed 0 bases, with 12 bases lying between them. The CDR3 has 15 amino acids. The CDR3 protein is CASSPQGLSTDTQYF. In DNA form, the CDR3 reads TGTGCCAGCAGCCCTCAGGGATTAAGCACAGATACGCAGTATTTT.

The J gene is TRBJ2-7, the V gene TRBV18, with TRBD2 identical over 15 bases. V trimming: 3 bases; J trimming: 0 bases; junction bases outside the gene matches: 6. CDR1 and CDR2 from the germline V gene are KGHSH and LQKENI. The CDR3 is 18 residues long. The CDR3 DNA is TGTGCCAGCTCACCCCAAGGGACTAGCGGGGGGAGCTCCTACGAGCAGTACTTC. It specifies CASSPQGTSGGSSYEQYF.

The CDR3 protein is CAISPGTGGTDTQYF. CDR3 nucleotide sequence: TGTGCCATCAGTCCCGGGACAGGGGGCACAGATACGCAGTATTTT. The chain employs TRBV10-3 and TRBJ2-3; 10 bases map to TRBD1. The CDR3 length is 15 residues. CDR1 and CDR2 (germline): ENHRY, SYGVKD. The junction had 3 bases not matched to a gene; V was cut back by 5 bases and J by 1 base.

Points on this clone: At one of its ends the junction is not consistent with the germline gene, which may arise from a read error. Other DNA sequences in the same sample also yield this CDR3. The chain joins TRBV5-4 to TRBJ2-7; a possible D gene is TRBD2 (6 bases). The CDR3 totals 13 residues. CDR1 is SGHNT and CDR2 is YYREEE in the germline V gene (reference sequence). The CDR3 coding sequence is TGCGCCAGCAGCTCGGAGGGGCCCTACGAGCAGTACTTC. Its protein is CASSSEGPYEQYF. Supplemented by reference TRBV5-4 and TRBJ2-7, the full variable domain reads ETGVTQSPTHLIKTRGQQVTLRCSSQSGHNTVSWYQQALGQGPQFIFQYYREEENGRGNFPPRFSGLQFPNYSSELNVNALELDDSALYLCASSSEGPYEQYFGPGTRLTVT.

The chain is built from TRBV10-2 and TRBJ2-3; possibly TRBD2 for D (5 bases). This CDR3 has 12 amino acids. Germline CDR1 WSHSY, CDR2 SAAADI. V lost 8 bases and J 9 bases, leaving 15 bases between the germline ends. The CDR3 nucleotides read TGCGCCAGCGCTCCCGGGCGGGCGACGCAGTATTTT. This gives the protein CASAPGRATQYF.

In this sample, this clone turned up a few times. The CDR3 DNA follows: TGTGCCAGCAGCTTAGCGGGGGGACGAAGAGAGACCCAGTACTTC. It specifies CASSLAGGRRETQYF. The gene calls are TRBV7-2 and TRBJ2-5, with a weak D call TRBD2 (6 bases). There are 15 residues in the CDR3. Germline assignment: CDR1 SGHTA and CDR2 FQGNSA. Between the trimmed V and J ends, which lost 0 bases and 4 bases, there was a span of 12 bases.